This entry concerns a single T cell receptor (beta chain). From the RT-PCR reads, TCRdb called clonotypes with MiXCR, one entry per CDR3 protein. The sample holds some 520,000 distinct CDR3 sequences, 15% to 20% seen once. The CDR3 has 16 residues. Deletions cut 4 bases from V and 0 bases from J, with 16 bases between. CDR1 is SGHRS and CDR2 is YFSETQ in the germline V gene. This record belongs to a study of response to subunit inactivated influenza vaccine. This sequence originates from a man between 45 and 75 years old who received an inactivated influenza vaccine. This rearrangement joins TRBV5-1 to TRBJ1-2; D not certain. The sequencing here drew on CD4+ T cells sorted from PBMCs, taken around 25 months after vaccination. The DNA for the CDR3 is TGCGCCAGCAGCCCCATCGTCCAATCTTCTAACTATGGCTACACCTTC. Protein product: CASSPIVQSSNYGYTF.